This entry concerns a single TCR beta chain. What it binds is not known. It was with 60 Vbeta and 13 Jbeta primers that the PCR ran. Per the original methods: A follow-up analysis tallied around 76 million unique TCR beta chains, roughly 11 million shared. Sequenced by immunoSEQ multiplex PCR; TCRdb stores in-frame clones only, minus some. V, J and clone size derive from that table, while D and trimming were established from the DNA sequence. The repertoire consists of approximately 200,000 clones, with roughly 80% occurring once and the leading ten covering 0.25% to 0.3%. Germline V gene lookup returns CDR1 SGHKS and CDR2 YYEKEE (reference sequence). V was clipped by 4 bases and J by 3 bases; unmatched bases: 4. CDR3 length: 14 residues. Donors were ostensibly healthy at sampling, although undocumented immune exposures were probable. This entry comes from a study of cytomegalovirus exposure and HLA in healthy donors.

Study-wide results and caveats: Per published accounts, TCR beta sequences correctly predicted the HLA-A and HLA-B alleles of most subjects.

The sequence was collected from a boy aged 5 to 17 in good health and CMV-seronegative. The sample was PBMCs. The chain couples TRBV5-5 to TRBJ2-3, with 8 bases identical to TRBD1. CDR3 coding DNA: TGTGCCAGCAGCCCCTGGACAGGGACAGATACGCAGTATTTT. Translated, it gives CASSPWTGTDTQYF.